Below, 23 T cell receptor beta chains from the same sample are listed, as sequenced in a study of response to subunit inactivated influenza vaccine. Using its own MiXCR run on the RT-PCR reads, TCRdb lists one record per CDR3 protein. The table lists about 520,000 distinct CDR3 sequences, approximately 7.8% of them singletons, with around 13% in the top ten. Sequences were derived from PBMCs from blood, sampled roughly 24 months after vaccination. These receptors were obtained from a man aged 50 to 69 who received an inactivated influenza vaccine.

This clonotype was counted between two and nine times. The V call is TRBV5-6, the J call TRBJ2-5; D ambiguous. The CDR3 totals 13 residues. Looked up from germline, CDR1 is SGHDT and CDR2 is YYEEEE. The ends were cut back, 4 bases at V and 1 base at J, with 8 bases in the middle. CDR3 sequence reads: CASSPWTQETQYF. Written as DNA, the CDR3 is TGTGCCAGCAGCCCATGGACCCAAGAGACCCAGTACTTC.

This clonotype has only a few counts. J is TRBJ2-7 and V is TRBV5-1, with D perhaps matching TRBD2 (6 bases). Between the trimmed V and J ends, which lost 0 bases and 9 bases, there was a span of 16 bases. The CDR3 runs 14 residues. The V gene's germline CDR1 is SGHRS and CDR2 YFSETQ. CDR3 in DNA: TGCGCCAGCAGCTTGGCCCCGGGAGCGAGGGGGCAGTACTTC. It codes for CASSLAPGARGQYF.

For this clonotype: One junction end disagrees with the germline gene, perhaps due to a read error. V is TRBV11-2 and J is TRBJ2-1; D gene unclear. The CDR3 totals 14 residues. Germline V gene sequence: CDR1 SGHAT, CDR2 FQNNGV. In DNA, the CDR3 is TGTGCCCGCAGCTCAAGACGGAGCCTCAATGAGCAGTTCTTC. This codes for CARSSRRSLNEQFF.

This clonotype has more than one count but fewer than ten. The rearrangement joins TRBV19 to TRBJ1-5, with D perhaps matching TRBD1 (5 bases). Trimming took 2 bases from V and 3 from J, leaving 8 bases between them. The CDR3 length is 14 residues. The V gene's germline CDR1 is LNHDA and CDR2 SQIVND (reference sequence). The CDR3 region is CASSILGVNQPQHF. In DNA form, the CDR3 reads TGTGCCAGTAGTATACTAGGGGTCAATCAGCCCCAGCATTTT.

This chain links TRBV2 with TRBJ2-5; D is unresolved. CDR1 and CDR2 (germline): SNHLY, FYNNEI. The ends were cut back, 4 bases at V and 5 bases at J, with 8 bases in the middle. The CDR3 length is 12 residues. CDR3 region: CASSGAAETQYF. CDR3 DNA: TGTGCCAGCAGTGGCGCCGCTGAGACCCAGTACTTC.

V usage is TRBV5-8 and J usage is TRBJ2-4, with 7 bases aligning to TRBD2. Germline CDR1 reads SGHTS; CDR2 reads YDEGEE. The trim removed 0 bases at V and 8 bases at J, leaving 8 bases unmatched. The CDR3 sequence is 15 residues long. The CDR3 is CASSLAGGRGDIQYF. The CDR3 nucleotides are TGTGCCAGCAGCTTGGCCGGGGGGAGAGGAGACATTCAGTACTTC.

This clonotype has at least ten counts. CDR3 in DNA: TGTGCCAGCAGCGTAGGGGGGAGCACAGATACGCAGTATTTT. It is translated as CASSVGGSTDTQYF. This chain links TRBV9 with TRBJ2-3; D might be TRBD1 or TRBD2, each matching 5 bases. Germline lookup yields CDR1 SGDLS and CDR2 YYNGEE. The V gene lost 0 bases and the J gene lost 0 bases, with 5 bases spanning the gap. This CDR3 contains 14 residues.

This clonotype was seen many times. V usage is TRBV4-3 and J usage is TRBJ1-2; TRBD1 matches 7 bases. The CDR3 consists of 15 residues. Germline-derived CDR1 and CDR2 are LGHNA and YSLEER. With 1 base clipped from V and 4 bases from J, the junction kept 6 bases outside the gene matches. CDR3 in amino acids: CASSQVHRGGYGYTF. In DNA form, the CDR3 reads TGCGCCAGCAGCCAAGTTCACAGGGGTGGCTATGGCTACACCTTC.

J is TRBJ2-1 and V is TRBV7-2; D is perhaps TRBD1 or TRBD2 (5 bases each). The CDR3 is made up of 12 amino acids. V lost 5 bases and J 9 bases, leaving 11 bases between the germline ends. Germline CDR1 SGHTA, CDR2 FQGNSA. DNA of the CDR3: TGTGCCAGCAGCGCTACTAGGGGTGAGCAGTTCTTC. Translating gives CASSATRGEQFF.

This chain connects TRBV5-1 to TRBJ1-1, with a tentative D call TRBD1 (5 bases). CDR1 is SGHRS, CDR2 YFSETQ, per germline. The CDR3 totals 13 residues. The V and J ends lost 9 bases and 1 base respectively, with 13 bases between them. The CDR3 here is CATRDGTNTEAFF. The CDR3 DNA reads TGCGCCACCCGGGACGGAACGAACACTGAAGCTTTCTTT.

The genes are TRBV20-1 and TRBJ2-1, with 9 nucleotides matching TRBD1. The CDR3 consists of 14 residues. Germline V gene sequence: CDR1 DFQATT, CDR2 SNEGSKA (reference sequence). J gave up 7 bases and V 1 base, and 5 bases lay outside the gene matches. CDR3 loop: CSARAGTGPNEQFF. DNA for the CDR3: TGCAGTGCTAGAGCCGGGACAGGGCCGAATGAGCAGTTCTTC.

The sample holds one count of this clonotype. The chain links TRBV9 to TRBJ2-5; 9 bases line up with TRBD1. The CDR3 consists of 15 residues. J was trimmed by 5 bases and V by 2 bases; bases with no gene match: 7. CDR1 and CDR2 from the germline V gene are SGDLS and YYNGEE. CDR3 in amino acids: CASSVDRGVEETQYF. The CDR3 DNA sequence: TGTGCCAGCAGCGTGGACAGGGGAGTAGAGGAGACCCAGTACTTC.

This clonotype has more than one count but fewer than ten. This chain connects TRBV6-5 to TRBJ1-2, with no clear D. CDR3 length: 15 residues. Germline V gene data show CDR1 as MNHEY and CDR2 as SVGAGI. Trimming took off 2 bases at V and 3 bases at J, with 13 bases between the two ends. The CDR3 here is CASSYGPLRDYGYTF. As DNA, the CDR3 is TGTGCCAGCAGTTACGGACCGCTACGCGACTATGGCTACACCTTC.

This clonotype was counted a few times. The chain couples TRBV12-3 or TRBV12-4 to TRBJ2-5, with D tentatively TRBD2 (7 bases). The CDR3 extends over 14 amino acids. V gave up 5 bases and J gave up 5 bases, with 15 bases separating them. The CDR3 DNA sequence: TGTGCCAGCAGTATGGGGGGGGCCGGGGAGACCCAGTACTTC. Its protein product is CASSMGGAGETQYF.

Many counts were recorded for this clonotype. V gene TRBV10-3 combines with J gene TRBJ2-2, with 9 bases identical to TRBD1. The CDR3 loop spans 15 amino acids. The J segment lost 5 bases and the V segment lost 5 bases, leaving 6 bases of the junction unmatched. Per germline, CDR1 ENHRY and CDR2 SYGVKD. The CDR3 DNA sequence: TGTGCCATCAGTCCGGGACAGGGAGGTACCGGGGAGCTGTTTTTT. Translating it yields CAISPGQGGTGELFF.

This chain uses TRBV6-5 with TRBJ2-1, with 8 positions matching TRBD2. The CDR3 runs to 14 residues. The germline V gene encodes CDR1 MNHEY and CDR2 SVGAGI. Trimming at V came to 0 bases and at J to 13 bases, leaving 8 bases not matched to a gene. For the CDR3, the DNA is TGTGCCAGCAGTTACTCGGCCGGACTAGCCGATCAGTTCTTC. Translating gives CASSYSAGLADQFF.

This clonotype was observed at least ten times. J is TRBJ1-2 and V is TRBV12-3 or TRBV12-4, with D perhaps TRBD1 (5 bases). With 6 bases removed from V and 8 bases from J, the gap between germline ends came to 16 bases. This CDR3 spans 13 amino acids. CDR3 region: CASSPSGGKGYTF. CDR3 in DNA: TGTGCCAGCAGCCCGTCGGGGGGGAAGGGCTACACCTTC.

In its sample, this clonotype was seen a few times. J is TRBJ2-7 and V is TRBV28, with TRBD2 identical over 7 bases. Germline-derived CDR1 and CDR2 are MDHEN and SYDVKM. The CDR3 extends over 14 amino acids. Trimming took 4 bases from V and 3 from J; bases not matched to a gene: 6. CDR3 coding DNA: TGTGCCAGCAGTTCCTTCGGACTAGTCTACGAGCAGTACTTC. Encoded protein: CASSSFGLVYEQYF.

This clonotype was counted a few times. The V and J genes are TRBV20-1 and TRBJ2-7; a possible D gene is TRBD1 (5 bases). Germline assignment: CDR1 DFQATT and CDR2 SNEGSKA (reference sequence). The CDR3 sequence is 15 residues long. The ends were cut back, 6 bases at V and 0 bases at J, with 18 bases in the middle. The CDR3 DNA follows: TGCAGTGCACCAAGCAGGGCATTGGGCTCCTACGAGCAGTACTTC. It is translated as CSAPSRALGSYEQYF.

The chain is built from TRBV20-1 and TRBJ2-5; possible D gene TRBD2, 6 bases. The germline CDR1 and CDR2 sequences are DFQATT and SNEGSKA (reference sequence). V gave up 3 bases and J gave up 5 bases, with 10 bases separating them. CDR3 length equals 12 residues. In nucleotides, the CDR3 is TGCAGTGCTAGGACTAGTAGGGAGACCCAGTACTTC. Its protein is CSARTSRETQYF.

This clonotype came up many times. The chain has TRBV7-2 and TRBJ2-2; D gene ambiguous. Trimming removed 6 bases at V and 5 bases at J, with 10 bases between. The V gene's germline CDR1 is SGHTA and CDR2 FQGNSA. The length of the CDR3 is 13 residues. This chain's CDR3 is CASSLARTGELFF. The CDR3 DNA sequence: TGTGCCAGCAGTTTGGCACGAACCGGGGAGCTGTTTTTT.

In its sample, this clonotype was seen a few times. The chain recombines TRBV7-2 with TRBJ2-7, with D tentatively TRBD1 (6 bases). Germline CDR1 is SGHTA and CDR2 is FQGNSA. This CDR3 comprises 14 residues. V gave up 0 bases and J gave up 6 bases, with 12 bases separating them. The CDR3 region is CASSLARLGGEQYF. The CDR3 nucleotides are TGTGCCAGCAGCTTAGCGCGGCTAGGGGGCGAGCAGTACTTC.

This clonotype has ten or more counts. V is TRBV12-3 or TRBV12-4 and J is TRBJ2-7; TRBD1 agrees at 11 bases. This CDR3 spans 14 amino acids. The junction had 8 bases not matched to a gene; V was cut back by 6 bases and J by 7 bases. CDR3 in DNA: TGTGCCAGCAGCCCTGGACAGGGGGCTCGTGAGCAGTACTTC. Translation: CASSPGQGAREQYF.